A selection of T cell receptor beta chains follows, all from one sample in a study of shared clonotypes between healthy human individuals. The assay was immunoSEQ multiplex PCR, and TCRdb's table has in-frame clones only and misses some. The sample records some 2 million clones, about 94% being singletons. The sample consisted of naive CD8+ T cells sorted from blood. The origin of the receptors is a man younger than 35 in good health. Both conserved end residues are part of each CDR3. A D gene is named only where the DNA matches it firmly. Clone size is stated in some rows and not others, as once, few, many or a class when expanded.

>TRBJ2-7|-|TRBV30|-
CAWSVGRNYEQYF
TGTGCCTGGAGTGTAGGGCGGAACTACGAGCAGTACTTC
>TRBJ2-7|TRBD2|TRBV7-6|-
CASSRSGKAHEQYF
TGTGCCAGCAGCCGTAGCGGGAAAGCCCACGAGCAGTACTTC
>TRBJ1-4|TRBD1|TRBV6-1|-
CASSKKKTGAEKLFF
TGTGCCAGCAGCAAAAAAAAGACAGGGGCTGAAAAACTGTTTTTT
>TRBJ1-3|-|TRBV19|-
CASTPQGEGSGNTIYF
TGTGCCAGTACACCTCAAGGCGAGGGCTCTGGAAACACCATATATTTT
>TRBJ2-7|TRBD1|TRBV30|-
CAWTRLGTAYEQYF
TGTGCCTGGACCCGGCTAGGGACAGCCTACGAGCAGTACTTC
>TRBJ2-1|-|TRBV6-5|-
CASSYTGYNEQFF
TGTGCCAGCAGTTACACAGGTTACAATGAGCAGTTCTTC
>TRBJ1-2|-|TRBV10-2|-
CASSDTDNYGYTF
TGCGCCAGCAGTGATACGGACAATTATGGCTACACCTTC
>TRBJ2-4|TRBD1|TRBV27|-
CASSGLQGKGALQNIQYF
TGTGCCAGCAGTGGCCTACAGGGGAAGGGGGCCCTACAAAACATTCAGTACTTC
>TRBJ2-1|TRBD2|TRBV23-1|-
CASNGTSGDDNKQFF
TGCGCCAGCAACGGGACTAGCGGGGACGACAATAAGCAGTTCTTC
>TRBJ2-2|-|TRBV19|-
CASSIAIRVNTGELFF
TGTGCCAGTAGTATAGCGATTAGGGTGAACACCGGGGAGCTGTTTTTT
>TRBJ2-1|-|TRBV27|-
CASSSYRLAANEQFF
TGTGCCAGCAGTTCATACAGGTTGGCAGCGAATGAGCAGTTCTTC
>TRBJ2-3|TRBD2|TRBV7-3|-
CASSLLAGGRDTQYF
TGTGCCAGCAGCTTATTGGCGGGGGGTCGAGATACGCAGTATTTT
>TRBJ2-7|-|TRBV30|once
CASRDTAYEQYF
TGTGCCAGCCGGGACACCGCCTACGAGCAGTACTTC
>TRBJ1-5|-|TRBV27|few
CASSSTGLSQPQHF
TGTGCCAGCAGTTCTACAGGGCTCAGCCAGCCCCAGCATTTT
>TRBJ2-3|TRBD2|TRBV6-1|-
CASSALGAGGRDTQYF
TGTGCCAGCAGTGCCCTAGGAGCGGGGGGGCGAGATACGCAGTATTTT
>TRBJ2-2|-|TRBV4-3|few
CASSLATGRWELFF
TGCGCCAGCAGCCTGGCTACAGGGAGGTGGGAGCTGTTTTTT
>TRBJ2-1|-|TRBV19|-
CASSLGIHNEQFF
TGTGCCAGTAGTCTCGGGATTCACAATGAGCAGTTCTTC
>TRBJ2-7|-|TRBV21-1|once
CHRAKRGDYEQYF
TGCCATAGGGCGAAACGGGGGGATTACGAGCAGTACTTC
>TRBJ2-7|-|TRBV6-5|-
CASSYATSYEQYF
TGTGCCAGCAGTTACGCCACCTCCTACGAGCAGTACTTC
>TRBJ2-1|TRBD1|TRBV30|-
CACPGQGAYNEQFF
TGTGCCTGCCCGGGACAGGGGGCCTACAATGAGCAGTTCTTC
>TRBJ2-4|-|TRBV19|once
CASSSREDKNIQYF
TGTGCCAGTAGCAGCAGGGAGGACAAAAACATTCAGTACTTC
>TRBJ2-1|-|TRBV10-2|-
CASSEFVLEEDEQFF
TGCGCCAGCAGCGAATTTGTGTTAGAAGAAGATGAGCAGTTCTTC
>TRBJ2-7|-|TRBV6-1|-
CASSPRSKYEQYF
TGTGCCAGCAGCCCCAGGAGCAAGTACGAGCAGTACTTC
>TRBJ2-7|-|TRBV7-9|-
CASSLSFSYEQYF
TGTGCCAGCAGCTTATCCTTTTCCTACGAGCAGTACTTC
>TRBJ1-1|TRBD1|TRBV19|once
CASSIDRGTEAFF
TGTGCCAGTAGTATCGACAGGGGCACTGAAGCTTTCTTT
>TRBJ2-3|TRBD2|TRBV4-3|-
CASSQDGGGLTDTQYF
TGCGCCAGCAGCCAAGATGGGGGAGGGCTCACAGATACGCAGTATTTT
>TRBJ1-2|TRBD1|TRBV27|-
CASSLSEGAIEGYTF
TGTGCCAGCAGTTTATCTGAGGGGGCGATTGAAGGCTACACCTTC
>TRBJ2-7|TRBD1|TRBV7-6|-
CASSLADRGSYEQYF
TGTGCCAGCAGCTTAGCCGACAGGGGGTCTTACGAGCAGTACTTC
>TRBJ2-5|-|TRBV6-5|-
CASSYSFIQETQYF
TGTGCCAGCAGTTACTCTTTCATCCAAGAGACCCAGTACTTC
>TRBJ2-7|-|TRBV6-5|once
CASSYGGISEQYF
TGTGCCAGCAGTTACGGGGGGATCAGCGAGCAGTACTTC
>TRBJ2-7|TRBD2|TRBV5-4|-
CASSPGLAEYEQYF
TGTGCCAGCAGCCCGGGACTAGCGGAGTACGAGCAGTACTTC
>TRBJ1-1|TRBD1|TRBV5-8|once
CASSYLRDSDSYTEAFF
TGTGCCAGCAGCTACCTCCGGGACAGCGATTCTTACACTGAAGCTTTCTTT
>TRBJ2-1|TRBD2|TRBV7-9|-
CASSFASGGYNEQFF
TGTGCCAGCAGCTTTGCTAGCGGGGGCTACAATGAGCAGTTCTTC
>TRBJ1-4|-|TRBV2|-
CASSEEANEKLFF
TGTGCCAGCAGTGAAGAGGCGAATGAAAAACTGTTTTTT